A single sample gave rise to the 30 T cell receptor beta chains below, sequenced in a study of shared clonotypes between healthy human individuals. Repertoires were generated with immunoSEQ multiplex PCR, while TCRdb's copy carries only in-frame clones and drops some. The sample shows some 320,000 clones, around 87% of them seen only once. Input material: memory CD8+ T cells sorted from blood. Described subset: CD45RO+ cells pooled with CCR7-negative TemRA cells. The receptors were sampled from a man between 18 and 35 years old in good health.

The chain combines TRBV7-6 with TRBJ2-3; D is unclear. Germline loops: CDR1 SGHVS, CDR2 FNYEAQ. CDR3 length equals 15 residues. V lost 2 bases and J lost 0, with 9 bases in between. CDR3 sequence reads: CASSLLSYSTDTQYF. Written as DNA, the CDR3 is TGTGCCAGCAGCTTATTAAGTTATAGCACAGATACGCAGTATTTT.

The chain uses TRBV1 and TRBJ2-7. TRBV1 is deemed a pseudogene. CDR3 length equals 13 residues. The CDR3 sequence: CTSSQEGSYEQYF. The CDR3 DNA reads TGCACCAGCAGCCAAGAGGGATCATACGAGCAGTACTTC.

The chain recombines TRBV5-1 with TRBJ1-2, with D possibly being TRBD1 (5 bases). The germline CDR1 and CDR2 sequences are SGHRS and YFSETQ. The germline V and J ends were trimmed by 0 bases and 6 bases, with 15 bases remaining between them. This CDR3 contains 15 residues. CDR3 bases: TGCGCCAGCAGCTTGGGTGCGGGAGCGGGGCATGGCTACACCTTC. This codes for CASSLGAGAGHGYTF. The complete variable domain, with remaining parts taken from reference TRBV5-1 and TRBJ1-2, reads KAGVTQTPRYLIKTRGQQVTLSCSPISGHRSVSWYQQTPGQGLQFLFEYFSETQRNKGNFPGRFSGRQFSNSRSEMNVSTLELGDSALYLCASSLGAGAGHGYTFGSGTRLTVV.

The V and J genes are TRBV7-9 and TRBJ2-1, with 7 bases matching TRBD1. Trimming took 5 bases from V and 3 from J; bases not matched to a gene: 7. Germline values: CDR1 SEHNR, CDR2 FQNEAQ (reference sequence). This CDR3 contains 15 residues. The CDR3 DNA is TGTGCCAGCAGCAGACAGGGCGGAGTCTACAATGAGCAGTTCTTC. It yields the protein CASSRQGGVYNEQFF.

The chain links TRBV7-9 to TRBJ1-1; D gene ambiguous. The ends were cut back, 5 bases at V and 2 bases at J, with 15 bases in the middle. The CDR3 runs to 15 residues. Germline loops: CDR1 SEHNR, CDR2 FQNEAQ (reference sequence). The chain's CDR3 is CASSASEGGNTEAFF. The DNA of the CDR3 is TGTGCCAGCAGCGCCTCCGAGGGCGGCAACACTGAAGCTTTCTTT.

V is TRBV9 and J is TRBJ2-3; D not resolved. The length of the CDR3 is 14 residues. V lost 0 bases, J lost 6 bases, and 11 bases lay in between. Germline V gene sequence: CDR1 SGDLS, CDR2 YYNGEE. For the CDR3, the DNA is TGTGCCAGCAGCGTAGGAGCAGACCCGGATACGCAGTATTTT. Amino acids: CASSVGADPDTQYF.

This clone was recorded at least ten times. Other DNA sequences in this sample translate to the same CDR3. The CDR3 DNA is TGTGCCAGCAGCGCCACAGGGGTTCAAGAGACCCAGTACTTC. Protein sequence: CASSATGVQETQYF. The chain recombines TRBV9 with TRBJ2-5; 7 bases fit TRBD1. Germline CDR1 and CDR2: SGDLS and YYNGEE. V lost 3 bases and J lost 2; bases outside the gene matches: 4. The CDR3 sequence is 14 residues long.

The V call is TRBV5-3, the J call TRBJ1-2, with D maybe TRBD1 (5 bases). TRBV5-3 is filed as an ORF, its function uncertain. V lost 1 base to trimming and J lost 4 bases, with 8 bases between them. CDR3 length equals 13 residues. In DNA, the CDR3 is TGTGCCAGAAGCTTGATGGGGACCTATGGCTACACCTTC. The encoded protein is CARSLMGTYGYTF.

The chain recombines TRBV5-1 with TRBJ1-4; D not certain. From germline, CDR1 is SGHRS and CDR2 YFSETQ. V lost 4 bases to trimming and J lost 16 bases, with 23 bases between them. The CDR3 runs to 14 residues. The DNA for the CDR3 is TGCGCCAGCAGCCCTACCCCATGGGAGCCGTCTTGGTTTTTT. It specifies CASSPTPWEPSWFF.

Comment on this clone: Relative to the germline gene, one junction end is altered; a read error may explain this. This chain joins TRBV7-7 and TRBJ2-7, with D possibly called TRBD1 or TRBD2 (6 bases each). This CDR3 is built from 16 residues. Germline V CDR1 and CDR2: SSHAT, FNYEAQ (reference sequence). The CDR3 loop is CASSLGGTSENYEQYF. CDR3 nucleotide sequence: TGTGCTAGCAGCTTAGGGGGGACCTCGGAAAACTACGAGCAGTACTTC. Full variable domain (rest looked up from reference TRBV7-7 and TRBJ2-7): GAGVSQSPRYKVTKRGQDVTLRCDPISSHATLYWYQQALGQGPEFLTYFNYEAQPDKSGLPSDRFSAERPEGSISTLTIQRTEQRDSAMYRCASSLGGTSENYEQYFGPGTRLTVT.

CDR3: CASSLDGQGAYTEAFF. CDR3 DNA: TGTGCCAGCAGCTTAGATGGGCAGGGGGCTTATACTGAAGCTTTCTTT. The genes are TRBV11-2 and TRBJ1-1, with 8 positions matching TRBD1. The CDR3 loop spans 16 amino acids. Germline V gene data show CDR1 as SGHAT and CDR2 as FQNNGV. The V and J ends lost 0 bases and 5 bases, in that order; junction bases with no gene match: 8.

The genes are TRBV4-2 and TRBJ2-7; D ambiguous. The CDR3 loop spans 15 amino acids. V gave up 4 bases and J gave up 2 bases, with 15 bases separating them. In germline, CDR1 is LGHNA, CDR2 YNFKEQ. This chain's CDR3 is CASSPAARLAYEQYF. In nucleotides, the CDR3 is TGTGCCAGCAGCCCCGCGGCAAGACTTGCCTACGAGCAGTACTTC.

CDR3 coding DNA: TGTGCCTGTGGGGAGGGGGCAAGTAGCACAGATACGCAGTATTTT. This codes for CACGEGASSTDTQYF. This chain uses TRBV27 with TRBJ2-3; perhaps D is TRBD1 or TRBD2 (7 bases each). Deletions cut 11 bases from V and 0 bases from J, with 18 bases between. CDR3 length: 15 amino acids. In germline, CDR1 is MNHEY, CDR2 SMNVEV (reference sequence).

The V and J genes are TRBV19 and TRBJ1-5; D perhaps matches TRBD1 (6 bases). The CDR3 loop spans 15 amino acids. Germline V gene data show CDR1 as LNHDA and CDR2 as SQIVND (reference sequence). V was cut by 1 base and J by 4 bases, with 11 bases left in between. The CDR3 sequence is CASSIATGGNQPQHF. CDR3 bases: TGTGCCAGTAGTATAGCGACAGGAGGAAATCAGCCCCAGCATTTT.

The gene calls are TRBV7-9 and TRBJ1-4, with D possibly TRBD1 on 5 matching bases. Germline CDR1 is SEHNR and CDR2 is FQNEAQ (reference sequence). V was cut by 0 bases and J by 7 bases, with 12 bases left in between. CDR3 length equals 15 residues. The DNA of the CDR3 is TGTGCCAGCAGCTTAGCCGCCGCAAGGGGTGAAAAACTGTTTTTT. It codes for CASSLAAARGEKLFF.

The chain combines TRBV6-5 with TRBJ2-7; D perhaps matches TRBD1 (5 bases). The CDR3 runs to 14 residues. Germline lookup yields CDR1 MNHEY and CDR2 SVGAGI. Between the trimmed V and J ends, which lost 6 bases and 3 bases, there was a span of 15 bases. CDR3 sequence: CASSLSQGGYEQYF. In DNA form, the CDR3 reads TGTGCCAGCAGCCTTTCGCAGGGTGGCTACGAGCAGTACTTC.

V usage is TRBV2 and J usage is TRBJ1-5; 7 nucleotides line up with TRBD1. Germline loops: CDR1 SNHLY, CDR2 FYNNEI. The V segment lost 5 bases and the J segment 2 bases; nucleotides outside the gene matches: 3. The CDR3 is 14 amino acids. CDR3 amino acids: CASSLGQRNQPQHF. The CDR3 DNA sequence: TGTGCCAGCAGTTTGGGACAGCGCAATCAGCCCCAGCATTTT.

This sequence joins TRBV27 and TRBJ1-6; D not certain. Deletions cut 7 bases from V and 8 bases from J, with 12 bases between. This CDR3 comprises 13 residues. Germline values: CDR1 MNHEY, CDR2 SMNVEV (reference sequence). The CDR3 spells CASKRARDSPLHF. As DNA, the CDR3 is TGTGCCAGCAAAAGGGCACGGGATTCACCCCTCCACTTT.

J is TRBJ1-2 and V is TRBV19; TRBD1 is a possible D gene (5 bases). V was pared by 3 bases and J by 9 bases, with 20 bases between. The CDR3 loop spans 15 amino acids. Germline V gene data show CDR1 as LNHDA and CDR2 as SQIVND (reference sequence). The CDR3 loop reads CASSIVGGGSGRYTF. The DNA of the CDR3 is TGTGCCAGTAGTATCGTCGGGGGGGGAAGCGGACGCTACACCTTC.

This chain connects TRBV4-2 to TRBJ1-1; D not resolved. Germline values: CDR1 LGHNA, CDR2 YNFKEQ. Trimming removed 5 bases at V and 1 base at J, with 8 bases between. There are 13 residues in the CDR3. CDR3 DNA: TGTGCCAGCAGCTTATACAAGAACACTGAAGCTTTCTTT. Translation gives CASSLYKNTEAFF.

V is TRBV30 and J is TRBJ1-2; a weak D match, TRBD1 (5 bases). Germline assignment: CDR1 GTSNPN and CDR2 SVGIG (reference sequence). V lost 3 bases and J 7 bases, leaving 12 bases between the germline ends. The CDR3 loop spans 12 amino acids. The CDR3 bases are TGTGCCTGGAGCGAAAGGGGCTTTGGCTACACCTTC. Its translation: CAWSERGFGYTF.

The chain links TRBV25-1 to TRBJ2-2, with 10 bases aligning to TRBD2. CDR3 length: 15 residues. The trim removed 2 bases at V and 5 bases at J, leaving 2 bases unmatched. CDR1 MGHDK and CDR2 SYGVNS come from the germline V gene. CDR3 residues: CASSELAGETGELFF. For the CDR3, the DNA is TGTGCCAGCAGTGAACTAGCGGGAGAGACCGGGGAGCTGTTTTTT.

Here the CDR3 DNA reads TGCGCCAGCAATAGCCAGGCAAAAGCAACTAATGAAAAACTGTTTTTT. Residues: CASNSQAKATNEKLFF. The rearrangement joins TRBV4-1 to TRBJ1-4; D gene ambiguous. The V end was cut by 7 bases, the J end by 0 bases, with 15 bases between. The germline V gene encodes CDR1 MGHRA and CDR2 YSYEKL. The CDR3 has 16 residues.

V is TRBV13 and J is TRBJ1-2; D is possibly TRBD1 (6 bases). V was clipped by 2 bases and J by 2 bases, with 9 bases between them. This CDR3 has 14 residues. CDR1 is PRHDT and CDR2 is FYEKMQ in the germline V gene (reference sequence). The CDR3 loop is CASSLKGGNYGYTF. CDR3 DNA sequence: TGTGCCAGCAGCTTAAAAGGGGGGAACTATGGCTACACCTTC.

The rearrangement uses TRBV7-8 and TRBJ1-1, with TRBD1 as a possible D gene (6 bases). Germline V lookup: CDR1 SGHVS, CDR2 FQNEAQ. CDR3 size: 13 residues. V was pared by 4 bases and J by 1 base, with 7 bases between. CDR3 DNA: TGTGCCAGCAGCTGGGGACAGAACACTGAAGCTTTCTTT. This gives the protein CASSWGQNTEAFF.

This chain links TRBV27 with TRBJ1-2; D is possibly TRBD1 (5 bases). CDR3 length: 16 amino acids. The germline V gene encodes CDR1 MNHEY and CDR2 SMNVEV (reference sequence). With 4 bases removed from V and 4 bases from J, the gap between germline ends came to 19 bases. CDR3 amino acids: CASSSLREGPVYGYTF. DNA for the CDR3: TGTGCCAGCAGTTCCCTCCGGGAGGGGCCCGTCTATGGCTACACCTTC.

The chain is built from TRBV1 and TRBJ2-1; TRBD2, the table's D call, lacks a check against the DNA. TRBV1 constitutes a pseudogene. The CDR3 has 12 residues. CDR3 in amino acids: CTSSPLASGQFF. The CDR3 DNA follows: TGCACCAGCAGCCCCCTCGCTAGCGGTCAGTTCTTC.

V and J are TRBV13 and TRBJ2-7; no clear D. V dropped 4 bases and J dropped 7 bases, with 14 bases sitting between them. The CDR3 is 13 amino acids. The germline CDR1 and CDR2 sequences are PRHDT and FYEKMQ (reference sequence). This CDR3 is CASSSGMIQEQYF. The CDR3 DNA follows: TGTGCCAGCAGCTCCGGAATGATCCAAGAGCAGTACTTC.

The gene calls are TRBV27 and TRBJ1-2, with D possibly matching TRBD1 (6 bases). This CDR3 region has 19 residues. Trimming shortened V by 6 bases and J by 6 bases, and 32 bases separated the two germline ends. Germline CDR1 reads MNHEY; CDR2 reads SMNVEV (reference sequence). The CDR3 nucleotides are TGTGCCAGCAGGATTTACGACAGGACACGGACCCCCTCGAGGGATGGCTACACCTTC. As protein: CASRIYDRTRTPSRDGYTF.

This chain connects TRBV4-3 to TRBJ2-5; TRBD2 agrees at 11 bases. Losses at the gene ends were 8 bases for V and 5 bases for J; bases not matched to a gene: 13. The CDR3 sequence is 16 residues long. CDR1 is LGHNA and CDR2 is YSLEER in the germline V gene. The CDR3: CASRRELAGELETQYF. CDR3 bases: TGCGCCAGCCGAAGGGAACTAGCGGGAGAATTGGAGACCCAGTACTTC.